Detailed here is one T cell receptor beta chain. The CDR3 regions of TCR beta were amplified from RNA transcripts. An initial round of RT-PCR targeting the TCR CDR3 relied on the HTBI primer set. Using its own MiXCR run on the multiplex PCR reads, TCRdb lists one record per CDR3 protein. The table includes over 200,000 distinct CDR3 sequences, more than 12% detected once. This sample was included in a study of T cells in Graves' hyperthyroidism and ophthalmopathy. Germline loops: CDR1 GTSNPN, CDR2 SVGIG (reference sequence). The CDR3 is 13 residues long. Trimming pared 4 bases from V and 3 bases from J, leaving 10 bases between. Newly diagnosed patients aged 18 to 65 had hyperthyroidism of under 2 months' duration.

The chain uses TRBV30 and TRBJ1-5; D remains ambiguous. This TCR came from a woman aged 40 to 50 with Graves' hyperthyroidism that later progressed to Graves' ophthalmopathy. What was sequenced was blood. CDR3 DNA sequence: TGTGCCTGGAACAGAAACACCAATCAGCCCCAGCATTTT. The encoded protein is CAWNRNTNQPQHF.